This T cell receptor beta chain was recovered during a study of cytomegalovirus exposure and HLA in healthy donors. Study results and limitations: Listed as cytomegalovirus-associated were 150 or so TCR beta chains.

The sample holds one count of this clone. Its antigen is undetermined. This sample includes further DNA sequences coding for the same CDR3. V lost 4 bases and J 1 base, leaving 7 bases between the germline ends. Germline loops: CDR1 ENHRY, CDR2 SYGVKD. The CDR3 spans 13 residues. The PCR ran on 60 Vbeta and 13 Jbeta primers. Clones were sequenced by immunoSEQ multiplex PCR, and TCRdb holds only the in-frame ones, with some missing. The table includes about 98,000 clones, 74% detected once. This TCR was recovered from a male donor in good health and CMV-seronegative. The specimen was PBMCs. The chain has TRBV10-3 and TRBJ1-1; D perhaps matches TRBD1 (6 bases). CDR3: CAISGTENTEAFF. CDR3 nucleotide sequence: TGTGCCATCAGTGGGACAGAGAACACTGAAGCTTTCTTT.